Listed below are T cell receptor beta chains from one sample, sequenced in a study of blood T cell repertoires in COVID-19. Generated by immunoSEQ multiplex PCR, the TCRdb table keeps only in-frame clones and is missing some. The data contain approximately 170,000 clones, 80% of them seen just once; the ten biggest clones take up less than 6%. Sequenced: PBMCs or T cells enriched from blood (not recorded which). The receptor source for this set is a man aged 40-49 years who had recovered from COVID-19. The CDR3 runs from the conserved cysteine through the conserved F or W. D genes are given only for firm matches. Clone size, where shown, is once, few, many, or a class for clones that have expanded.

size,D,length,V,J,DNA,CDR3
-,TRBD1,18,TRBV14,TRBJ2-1,TGTGCCAGCAGCCCACAAATAGCCGGGACAGCAATTTACAATGAGCAGTTCTTC,CASSPQIAGTAIYNEQFF
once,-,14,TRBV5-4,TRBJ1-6,TGTGCCAGCAGCTTGGACCGGACAAGCTCACCCCTCCACTTT,CASSLDRTSSPLHF
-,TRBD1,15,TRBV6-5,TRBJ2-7,TGTGCCAGCAGTTACCCTACAGGGGGCGCGGGCGAGCAGTACTTC,CASSYPTGGAGEQYF
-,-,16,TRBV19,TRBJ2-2,TGTGCCAGTAGTTCCGGCTCGCTAACAGTGGCCGGGGAGCTGTTTTTT,CASSSGSLTVAGELFF
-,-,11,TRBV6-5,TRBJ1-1,TGTGCCAGCACCTACAGTGGATGGGCTTTCTTT,CASTYSGWAFF
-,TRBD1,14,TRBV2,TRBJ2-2,TGTGCCAGCAAGAGGACAGGGAGCACCGGGGAGCTGTTTTTT,CASKRTGSTGELFF
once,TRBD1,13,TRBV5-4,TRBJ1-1,TGTGCCAGCACCAGGGACAGGCACACTGAAGCTTTCTTT,CASTRDRHTEAFF
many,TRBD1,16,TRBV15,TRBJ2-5,TGTGCCACCAGCAGAGATCCGGGACAGAGGCAAGAGACCCAGTACTTC,CATSRDPGQRQETQYF
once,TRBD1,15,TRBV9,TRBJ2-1,TGTGCCAGCAGGGGTGGACAGGGGGCATCTAATGAGCAGTTCTTC,CASRGGQGASNEQFF
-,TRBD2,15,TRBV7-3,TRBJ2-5,TGTGCCAGCAGCTTAACTGCTAGCGGGGGGGAGACCCAGTACTTC,CASSLTASGGETQYF
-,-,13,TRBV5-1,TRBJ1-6,TGCGCCAGCAGACTACTGACCGATTCACCCCTCCACTTT,CASRLLTDSPLHF
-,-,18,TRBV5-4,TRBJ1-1,TGTGCCAGCAGCTTGGGTGGGCGACAGTTGGTGGGAAACACTGAAGCTTTCTTT,CASSLGGRQLVGNTEAFF
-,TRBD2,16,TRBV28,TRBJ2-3,TGTGCCAGCAGCCCCCTCAGCGGGGGGATATCAGATACGCAGTATTTT,CASSPLSGGISDTQYF
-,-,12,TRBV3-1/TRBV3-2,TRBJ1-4,TGTGCCAGCAGCCCCTCACAGGGAGGGCTGTTTTTT,CASSPSQGGLFF
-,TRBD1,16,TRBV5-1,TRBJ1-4,TGCGCCAGCAGCTTGGCCGGGACAGGGTCTGGTGAAAAACTGTTTTTT,CASSLAGTGSGEKLFF
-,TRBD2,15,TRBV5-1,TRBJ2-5,TGCGCCAGCAGCTTGGGGAGCGGGGCGCAAGAGACCCAGTACTTC,CASSLGSGAQETQYF